A single sample is the source of the 17 T cell receptor beta chains below, sequenced in a study of beta chain features in type 1 diabetes. The entirety of the isolated RNA underwent reverse transcription, so expressed TCRB transcripts were sequenced. This table comes from immunoSEQ multiplex PCR, and its TCRdb copy is limited to in-frame clones, with some not included. The table has 500,000 to 700,000 clones, 15% to 19% seen once; the top ten hold approximately 0.093%. The sequenced material came from naive CD4+ T cells from blood. The receptors stem from a man younger than 35 in good health.

This clone turned up a few times. The chain employs TRBV5-8 and TRBJ2-7; tentatively, D is TRBD2 (5 bases). Trimming took 0 bases from V and 3 from J, leaving 10 bases between them. CDR1 is SGHTS, CDR2 YDEGEE, per germline. The CDR3 runs to 14 residues. The CDR3 spells CASSLVREDYEQYF. CDR3 coding DNA: TGTGCCAGCAGCTTGGTGAGGGAAGACTACGAGCAGTACTTC. Variable domain in full (rest from reference TRBV5-8 and TRBJ2-7): EAGVTQSPTHLIKTRGQQATLRCSPISGHTSVYWYQQALGLGLQFLLWYDEGEERNRGNFPPRFSGRQFPNYSSELNVNALELEDSALYLCASSLVREDYEQYFGPGTRLTVT.

This chain connects TRBV7-9 to TRBJ2-7; 12 bases align to TRBD2. V shed 9 bases, J shed 7 bases, and the junction held 7 bases outside the gene matches. CDR1 is SEHNR and CDR2 is FQNEAQ in the germline V gene (reference sequence). The CDR3 contains 13 residues. CDR3 bases: TGTGCCAGGATGACTAGCGGGGGTTTTGAGCAGTACTTC. It specifies CARMTSGGFEQYF. The full variable domain, with the rest looked up from reference TRBV7-9 and TRBJ2-7, is DTGVSQNPRHKITKRGQNVTFRCDPISEHNRLYWYRQTLGQGPEFLTYFQNEAQLEKSRLLSDRFSAERPKGSFSTLEIQRTEQGDSAMYLCARMTSGGFEQYFGPGTRLTVT.

The V gene is TRBV6-6, the J gene TRBJ2-5, with 10 bases that match TRBD1. The CDR3 has 15 amino acids. Germline V gives CDR1 MNHNY, CDR2 SVGAGI (reference sequence). The junction had 9 bases not matched to a gene; V was cut back by 6 bases and J by 5 bases. The CDR3 bases are TGTGCCAGCAGCCCCGCCGACAGGGGGCGTGAGACCCAGTACTTC. Translating gives CASSPADRGRETQYF.

This clone was found a few times. The chain is built from TRBV7-9 and TRBJ1-1, with 7 bases matching TRBD1. Germline assignment: CDR1 SEHNR and CDR2 FQNEAQ (reference sequence). The CDR3 is made up of 14 amino acids. The J segment lost 7 bases and the V segment lost 2 bases, leaving 7 bases of the junction unmatched. The chain's CDR3 is CASSLHGQVDEAFF. Here the CDR3 DNA reads TGTGCCAGCAGCTTACACGGACAGGTGGATGAAGCTTTCTTT.

This clone was counted a few times. J is TRBJ2-2 and V is TRBV2, with D perhaps TRBD1 (6 bases). Germline V gene data show CDR1 as SNHLY and CDR2 as FYNNEI. The CDR3 consists of 16 residues. V lost 0 bases and J lost 6, with 14 bases in between. The CDR3 spells CASSEALTGYAGELFF. In DNA, the CDR3 is TGTGCCAGCAGTGAAGCCCTGACAGGTTATGCCGGGGAGCTGTTTTTT.

The chain is built from TRBV7-3 and TRBJ2-1, with D perhaps TRBD2 (6 bases). Germline V gene sequence: CDR1 SGHTA, CDR2 FQGTGA. V was pared by 5 bases and J by 7 bases, with 18 bases between. This CDR3 is 15 amino acids long. The CDR3 DNA reads TGTGCCAGCAGCATTTCGTCCGGGACTGGTAATGAGCAGTTCTTC. Encoded protein: CASSISSGTGNEQFF. Full variable domain (rest looked up from reference TRBV7-3 and TRBJ2-1): GAGVSQTPSNKVTEKGKYVELRCDPISGHTALYWYRQSLGQGPEFLIYFQGTGAADDSGLPNDRFFAVRPEGSVSTLKIQRTERGDSAVYLCASSISSGTGNEQFFGPGTRLTVL.

This chain links TRBV4-3 with TRBJ2-4; D not certain. Germline V gene data show CDR1 as LGHNA and CDR2 as YSLEER. This CDR3 has 13 amino acids. Trimming removed 0 bases at V and 6 bases at J, with 6 bases between. The CDR3 DNA reads TGCGCCAGCAGCCAAGATGTGGGAAACATTCAGTACTTC. It encodes CASSQDVGNIQYF.

Comment on this clone: Within the sample, other DNA sequences also encode this same CDR3. This rearrangement joins TRBV5-1 to TRBJ2-3; D unclear. The CDR3 sequence is 12 residues long. Trimming took off 0 bases at V and 6 bases at J, with 5 bases between the two ends. The V gene's germline CDR1 is SGHRS and CDR2 YFSETQ. The CDR3 protein is CASSLETDTQYF. CDR3 DNA sequence: TGCGCCAGCAGCTTGGAGACCGATACGCAGTATTTT.

This clone has just one count. The V call is TRBV29-1, the J call TRBJ2-1, with TRBD1 matching 7 bases. The CDR3 sequence is 16 residues long. The trim removed 4 bases at V and 9 bases at J, leaving 18 bases unmatched. Germline V lookup: CDR1 SQVTM, CDR2 ANQGSEA. The CDR3 coding sequence is TGCAGCGTTGCGGTAGGTAGACAGGGTAGGTCAAGTGAGCAGTTCTTC. This codes for CSVAVGRQGRSSEQFF.

This clone was counted between two and nine times. V usage is TRBV28 and J usage is TRBJ1-1; D unclear. The CDR3 loop spans 10 amino acids. The germline V gene has CDR1 MDHEN and CDR2 SYDVKM. The V end was cut by 8 bases, the J end by 3 bases, with 4 bases between. This chain's CDR3 is CASGDTEAFF. The CDR3 DNA is TGTGCCAGCGGGGACACTGAAGCTTTCTTT.

The chain couples TRBV28 to TRBJ2-7; tentatively, D is TRBD1 or TRBD2 (5 bases each). CDR1 is MDHEN, CDR2 SYDVKM, per germline. The length of the CDR3 is 16 residues. The V and J ends lost 5 bases and 6 bases respectively, with 23 bases between them. This CDR3 reads CASSTSLRDGRGEQYF. DNA of the CDR3: TGTGCCAGCAGTACCTCCCTCCGGGACGGAAGGGGCGAGCAGTACTTC. The whole variable domain, filled in from reference TRBV28 and TRBJ2-7, reads DVKVTQSSRYLVKRTGEKVFLECVQDMDHENMFWYRQDPGLGLRLIYFSYDVKMKEKGDIPEGYSVSREKKERFSLILESASTNQTSMYLCASSTSLRDGRGEQYFGPGTRLTVT.

The sample holds a few counts of this clone. The chain employs TRBV9 and TRBJ2-1; D unclear. The CDR3 is 15 amino acids. The germline gives CDR1 SGDLS, CDR2 YYNGEE. V was pared by 2 bases and J by 0 bases, with 9 bases between. In DNA, the CDR3 is TGTGCCAGCAGCGTCTTAACCAGCTCCTACAATGAGCAGTTCTTC. This sequence encodes CASSVLTSSYNEQFF.

There are a few counts of this clone. The chain joins TRBV5-1 to TRBJ2-1, with 12 bases that match TRBD1. The length of the CDR3 is 14 residues. V lost 4 bases and J lost 7; bases outside the gene matches: 3. Looked up from germline, CDR1 is SGHRS and CDR2 is YFSETQ. In nucleotides, the CDR3 is TGCGCCAGCAGCATGGGACAGGGGGCAAATGAGCAGTTCTTC. This translates into CASSMGQGANEQFF.

CDR3 sequence (DNA): TGTGCCAGCCGCTCGACCCTTAACTATGGCTACACCTTC. Protein product: CASRSTLNYGYTF. The gene calls are TRBV5-4 and TRBJ1-2; D unresolved. The V gene lost 7 bases and the J gene lost 1 base, with 11 bases spanning the gap. CDR3 length: 13 amino acids. The germline V gene has CDR1 SGHNT and CDR2 YYREEE (reference sequence).

This clone turned up a few times. The V and J genes are TRBV5-1 and TRBJ1-2; TRBD1 is a possible D gene (5 bases). Germline values: CDR1 SGHRS, CDR2 YFSETQ. The V end was cut by 4 bases, the J end by 7 bases, with 17 bases between. The CDR3 sequence is 14 residues long. CDR3 bases: TGCGCCAGCAGCCCCGGACGGGGGTCCTTTGGCTACACCTTC. Translating it yields CASSPGRGSFGYTF.

This sequence joins TRBV11-3 and TRBJ2-5; 7 bases fit TRBD2. This CDR3 has 13 amino acids. Looked up from germline, CDR1 is SGHNT and CDR2 is YENEEA. V shed 6 bases and J 0 bases; nucleotides not matched to a gene: 1. In DNA, the CDR3 is TGTGCCAGCAGAAGCGGGGACCAAGAGACCCAGTACTTC. Translating gives CASRSGDQETQYF.

The chain is built from TRBV7-6 and TRBJ2-5; 7 positions agree with TRBD2. The CDR3 spans 16 residues. V was clipped by 1 base and J by 2 bases; unmatched bases: 7. Germline V gene lookup returns CDR1 SGHVS and CDR2 FNYEAQ. The CDR3 DNA reads TGTGCCAGCAGCTTAGGGACTAGAGGGGCTCAAGAGACCCAGTACTTC. Amino acid sequence: CASSLGTRGAQETQYF.